This is a list of T cell receptor beta chains from one sample in a study of regulatory T cells in long-lasting Graves disease. TCRdb used MiXCR to reprocess the multiplex PCR reads, holding one entry per CDR3 protein. The profile shows over 200,000 distinct CDR3 sequences, 18% of them singletons. This same sample was also part of a study on T cells in Graves' hyperthyroidism and ophthalmopathy.

The sample consisted of peripheral blood mononuclear cells (PBMCs), taken at new diagnosis, from a patient treated with antithyroid drugs. These TCRs come from a woman aged 30 to 39 with Graves disease. Both conserved end residues are part of each CDR3. The order of the fields is D gene, J gene, V gene, CDR3 protein. The D gene is left open where the match is weak.

NA	TRBJ1-2	TRBV20-1	CSARAGDRGYTF
TRBD1	TRBJ2-3	TRBV4-1	CASSQPRTGKNTQYF
TRBD1	TRBJ1-6	TRBV7-8	CASSSGTETSPLHF
NA	TRBJ1-5	TRBV6-1	CASGGGVGQPQHF
NA	TRBJ2-1	TRBV7-2	CASSFDQGYNEQFF
NA	TRBJ1-5	TRBV2	CASSEASVRAQPQHF
NA	TRBJ2-7	TRBV3-1	CASSHLSLQGRYEQYF
NA	TRBJ2-2	TRBV5-1	CASSSPAATGGELFF
NA	TRBJ2-2	TRBV28	CASRTPRRTGELFF
NA	TRBJ2-3	TRBV13	CASSTRDTDTQYF
TRBD2	TRBJ2-3	TRBV29-1	CSVETTSGRTDTQYF
TRBD1	TRBJ1-2	TRBV5-1	CASSWTGYDYGYTF
NA	TRBJ1-6	TRBV12-3/TRBV12-4	CASSPQGRESPLHF
NA	TRBJ2-4	TRBV12-3/TRBV12-4	CASSLPGGNIAKNIQYF
NA	TRBJ1-2	TRBV3-1	CASSQATGPYGYTF
TRBD2	TRBJ2-7	TRBV11-2	CASSLVAGHSYEQYF
NA	TRBJ1-1	TRBV29-1	CSVSVGTAQNTEAFF
TRBD1	TRBJ2-7	TRBV9	CASSGAGQVYDEQYF
NA	TRBJ2-1	TRBV3-1	CASSPWRSSYNEQFF
TRBD1	TRBJ1-2	TRBV29-1	CSVVYRGWKYGYTF
TRBD2	TRBJ2-1	TRBV20-1	CSASGLAGGRSYNEQFF
TRBD1	TRBJ1-2	TRBV7-9	CASSFLRGETANYGYTF
TRBD1	TRBJ1-2	TRBV6-5	CASSSDGTGGSGYTF
NA	TRBJ1-4	TRBV7-2	CASSPQPATNEKLFF
TRBD2	TRBJ2-2	TRBV11-1	CASSESGGGTGELFF
NA	TRBJ2-5	TRBV2	CASSRGLQETQYF
NA	TRBJ2-3	TRBV5-1	CASIGVATDTQYF
NA	TRBJ1-1	TRBV3-1	CASSYAGTDTEAFF
NA	TRBJ2-6	TRBV28	CASRSEASGANVLTF
NA	TRBJ2-3	TRBV3-1	CASGPGDTQYF